These 27 T cell receptor beta chains originate from one sample sequenced in a study of blood T cells in healthy people across ages (dated by TCRdb to the mid-2010s). The library came from 5' RACE. The run used an Illumina HiSeq 2500. A second PCR of about 7 to 12 cycles was performed with a sample-barcoded 5' primer and a J-beta primer mix. TCRdb cleaned the public reads at Q25 with fastp, built clones with MiXCR and kept in-frame beta chains. Every distinct CDR3 protein forms one entry, paired with its most common genes and DNA. Present in this sample are about 780,000 distinct CDR3 sequences, about 47% of which were seen just once. The ten largest clones capture around 18% of the sample. The sequenced sample consisted of blood. Receptors originate from a man aged 80 or over in good health.

Here the CDR3 DNA reads TGTGCCAGCAATTCACCGTTTACCGGGGAGCTGTTTTTT. Its translation: CASNSPFTGELFF. V usage is TRBV3-1 and J usage is TRBJ2-2; D is uncertain. Germline values: CDR1 LGHDT, CDR2 YNNKEL (reference sequence). V was clipped by 7 bases and J by 5 bases, with 11 bases between them. The CDR3 loop spans 13 amino acids.

The chain has TRBV4-1 and TRBJ2-7; D ambiguous. CDR1 and CDR2 (germline): MGHRA, YSYEKL. The CDR3 length is 14 residues. The V and J ends lost 0 bases and 3 bases respectively, with 9 bases between them. The CDR3 nucleotides are TGCGCCAGCAGCCAAGAATTGGGTTTCTACGAGCAGTACTTC. It yields the protein CASSQELGFYEQYF.

As to this clonotype: One end of the junction does not line up with germline, which may come from a read error. The chain employs TRBV7-2 and TRBJ2-3; D remains ambiguous. CDR1 SGHTA and CDR2 FQGNSA come from the germline V gene. The CDR3 is 14 residues long. The CDR3 sequence: CASSFATVGDTQYF. Here the CDR3 DNA reads TGTGCTAGCAGCTTCGCGACGGTGGGAGATACGCAGTATTTT.

This clonotype showed up just once. This chain links TRBV3-1 with TRBJ2-3; D is uncertain. CDR1 and CDR2 (germline): LGHDT, YNNKEL (reference sequence). Trimming took off 0 bases at V and 6 bases at J, with 7 bases between the two ends. The CDR3 covers 13 residues. The CDR3 sequence is CASSQDEVDTQYF. CDR3 in DNA: TGTGCCAGCAGCCAAGATGAGGTGGATACGCAGTATTTT.

As to this clonotype: Mismatch with germline at one junction end may stem from a read error. The V gene is TRBV27, the J gene TRBJ2-5, with 9 bases aligning to TRBD2. The end of the DNA is better explained by TRBJ2-7, so the J call may be wrong. From germline, CDR1 is MNHEY and CDR2 SMNVEV (reference sequence). This CDR3 comprises 14 residues. This CDR3 is CASGLGSGSGEQYF. The CDR3 DNA is TGTGCCAGCGGTTTAGGTAGCGGGAGTGGCGAGCAGTACTTC.

The CDR3 DNA follows: TGTGCCAGCAGTGAAGCGGGGACAGTATTCGATACGCAGTATTTT. It codes for CASSEAGTVFDTQYF. The chain employs TRBV6-1 and TRBJ2-3, with 7 bases lining up with TRBD1. CDR3 length: 15 residues. Trimming took 0 bases from V and 6 from J; bases not matched to a gene: 6. Germline CDR1 and CDR2: MNHNS and SASEGT.

This clonotype occurred many times. The rearrangement joins TRBV11-3 to TRBJ2-3; D is possibly TRBD1 (5 bases). From germline, CDR1 is SGHNT and CDR2 YENEEA. V was shortened by 1 base and J by 1 base, with 6 bases between the two germline ends. This CDR3 is 14 amino acids long. This CDR3 is CASSLVQGTDTQYF. The DNA for the CDR3 is TGTGCCAGCAGCTTAGTACAGGGCACAGATACGCAGTATTTT.

J is TRBJ2-1 and V is TRBV15; 9 positions agree with TRBD2. Germline CDR1 reads LNHNV; CDR2 reads YYDKDF (reference sequence). The CDR3 is 16 residues long. V trimming: 0 bases; J trimming: 8 bases; junction bases outside the gene matches: 8. The CDR3 region has the DNA TGTGCCACCAGCAGAGAACGCGGGGGGGGCAGGGATGAGCAGTTCTTC. This sequence encodes CATSRERGGGRDEQFF.

This clonotype has a count of ten or more. J is TRBJ2-1 and V is TRBV4-2, with TRBD2 as a possible D gene (6 bases). Germline V gene sequence: CDR1 LGHNA, CDR2 YNFKEQ. The germline V and J ends were trimmed by 2 bases and 8 bases, with 16 bases remaining between them. The CDR3 is 15 residues long. The CDR3 nucleotides are TGTGCCAGCAGCCAACTCGCGGGACCTGGAGATGAGCAGTTCTTC. It codes for CASSQLAGPGDEQFF.

The sample holds a few counts of this clonotype. The chain joins TRBV11-2 to TRBJ2-3, with TRBD2 matching over 8 bases. CDR3 size: 15 residues. The trim removed 3 bases at V and 2 bases at J, leaving 4 bases unmatched. Germline V gives CDR1 SGHAT, CDR2 FQNNGV. CDR3: CASSLTSENTDTQYF. The CDR3 coding sequence is TGTGCCAGCAGCTTGACTAGCGAAAACACAGATACGCAGTATTTT.

This clonotype was seen a few times. CDR3 DNA: TGTGCCAGCTCACCCCGGGACAGAGGTTCGTACAATGAGCAGTTCTTC. Residues: CASSPRDRGSYNEQFF. V and J are TRBV18 and TRBJ2-1, with 7 bases lining up with TRBD1. The CDR3 totals 16 residues. V was pared by 3 bases and J by 4 bases, with 9 bases of the junction left unmatched. Germline lookup yields CDR1 KGHSH and CDR2 LQKENI.

In its sample, this clonotype was seen a few times. V and J are TRBV27 and TRBJ2-7, with 10 positions matching TRBD1. This CDR3 contains 16 residues. The J segment lost 3 bases and the V segment lost 6 bases, leaving 11 bases of the junction unmatched. Germline V CDR1 and CDR2: MNHEY, SMNVEV (reference sequence). CDR3 protein: CASSRPWTGGFYEQYF. CDR3 DNA: TGTGCCAGCAGCCGCCCTTGGACAGGGGGTTTCTACGAGCAGTACTTC.

Only one count was recorded for this clonotype. Just one base apart from a much larger clone, this may be a read error. J is TRBJ2-3 and V is TRBV7-6, with 15 bases identical to TRBD2. Per the germline V gene, CDR1 is SGHVS and CDR2 is FNYEAQ. The CDR3 is 18 residues long. Trimming cost V 4 bases and J 7 bases; bases outside gene matches: 12. The CDR3 sequence is CASSSLPRTSGRANTQYF. CDR3 DNA sequence: TGTGCCAGCAGCTCACTGCCAAGGACTAGCGGGAGGGCAAATACGCAGTATTTT.

The DNA for the CDR3 is TGTGCCAGCAGTGGGACAGGGGGTGTCGAGCAGTACTTC. This sequence encodes CASSGTGGVEQYF. The gene calls are TRBV7-3 and TRBJ2-7, with 11 bases lining up with TRBD1. The V and J ends lost 6 bases and 6 bases, in that order; junction bases with no gene match: 4. The CDR3 contains 13 residues. CDR1 SGHTA and CDR2 FQGTGA come from the germline V gene.

This clonotype has a handful of counts. Mismatch with germline at one junction end may stem from a read error. The J gene is TRBJ1-4, the V gene TRBV7-9, with D unresolved. Germline lookup yields CDR1 SEHNR and CDR2 FQNEAQ (reference sequence). The CDR3 is 12 amino acids. In DNA, the CDR3 is TGTGCTAGCAGCGCACTCGGGGAAAAACTGTTTTTT. It encodes CASSALGEKLFF.

V usage is TRBV27 and J usage is TRBJ2-5; 8 nucleotides line up with TRBD1. This CDR3 has 13 amino acids. Germline assignment: CDR1 MNHEY and CDR2 SMNVEV (reference sequence). V shed 8 bases and J 4 bases; nucleotides not matched to a gene: 6. The CDR3 here is CASYGQGPETQYF. CDR3 in DNA: TGTGCCAGCTACGGACAGGGACCAGAGACCCAGTACTTC.

The chain combines TRBV28 with TRBJ2-1; 8 bases line up with TRBD1. This CDR3 region has 15 residues. Germline V gives CDR1 MDHEN, CDR2 SYDVKM. V trimming: 5 bases; J trimming: 13 bases; junction bases outside the gene matches: 16. The CDR3 coding sequence is TGTGCCAGCAGTCCGACGCGCAGGACAGGGATGACCCAGTTCTTC. It yields the protein CASSPTRRTGMTQFF.

This clonotype was detected a few times. This chain uses TRBV29-1 with TRBJ1-5; 7 positions match TRBD1. Germline loops: CDR1 SQVTM, CDR2 ANQGSEA. This CDR3 has 13 residues. V was pared by 6 bases and J by 3 bases, with 5 bases of the junction left unmatched. The DNA for the CDR3 is TGCAGCGTGGCCAGGGGGTTCAATCAGCCCCAGCATTTT. This sequence encodes CSVARGFNQPQHF.

The chain recombines TRBV4-3 with TRBJ2-7; 11 bases align to TRBD1. V was clipped by 1 base and J by 4 bases; unmatched bases: 9. Germline V gives CDR1 LGHNA, CDR2 YSLEER. The CDR3 runs to 17 residues. CDR3 coding DNA: TGCGCCAGCAGCCAAGGTACTCCGGGACAGGGGGTTTACGAGCAGTACTTC. Protein: CASSQGTPGQGVYEQYF.

This chain links TRBV12-3 or TRBV12-4 with TRBJ1-1; no clear D gene. The CDR3 totals 14 residues. Trimming removed 7 bases from V and 1 base from J, with 13 bases in between. The CDR3 nucleotides read TGTGCCAGCAAGGGAGCTAGAGGGAACACTGAAGCTTTCTTT. Its translation is CASKGARGNTEAFF.

This chain uses TRBV29-1 with TRBJ2-4; D is possibly TRBD1 (5 bases). Trimming left V 4 bases short and J 0 bases short, with 10 bases between. Germline-derived CDR1 and CDR2 are SQVTM and ANQGSEA. The CDR3 length is 14 residues. The CDR3 DNA is TGCAGCGTTGTAGGGGTAGGAGCCAAAAACATTCAGTACTTC. Its protein product is CSVVGVGAKNIQYF.

A few counts support this clonotype. The chain links TRBV20-1 to TRBJ2-1; 10 bases map to TRBD2. The trim removed 0 bases at V and 7 bases at J, leaving 9 bases unmatched. CDR1 and CDR2 from the germline V gene are DFQATT and SNEGSKA (reference sequence). The CDR3 extends over 16 amino acids. The CDR3 DNA reads TGCAGTGCTAGAGAATCACTAGCGGGATATGAAAATGAGCAGTTCTTC. Protein product: CSARESLAGYENEQFF.

Many counts were recorded for this clonotype. The chain links TRBV6-6 to TRBJ2-1, with D maybe TRBD1 (5 bases). The CDR3 has 15 residues. Germline values: CDR1 MNHNY, CDR2 SVGAGI (reference sequence). V shed 5 bases and J shed 0 bases, with 11 bases lying between them. CDR3 coding DNA: TGTGCCAGCAGTCCTCGACAGAGCTCCTACAATGAGCAGTTCTTC. As protein: CASSPRQSSYNEQFF.

This rearrangement joins TRBV7-2 to TRBJ2-1, with a weak D call TRBD1 (6 bases). Trimming took 6 bases from V and 10 from J, leaving 22 bases between them. Germline CDR1 reads SGHTA; CDR2 reads FQGNSA. The CDR3 contains 15 residues. This CDR3 is CASSWETGSSYEQFF. CDR3 coding DNA: TGTGCCAGCAGTTGGGAAACAGGGAGCTCCTACGAGCAGTTCTTC.

V usage is TRBV20-1 and J usage is TRBJ2-3, with D unresolved. The length of the CDR3 is 14 residues. The germline CDR1 and CDR2 sequences are DFQATT and SNEGSKA (reference sequence). V was pared by 0 bases and J by 3 bases, with 10 bases between. This chain's CDR3 is CSARDSRRTDTQYF. The CDR3 nucleotides are TGCAGTGCTAGAGATTCCCGCCGAACAGATACGCAGTATTTT.

This chain uses TRBV7-2 with TRBJ2-7, with D perhaps assigned TRBD1 or TRBD2 (5 bases each). CDR1 and CDR2 from the germline V gene are SGHTA and FQGNSA. CDR3 size: 14 residues. Trimming removed 2 bases at V and 9 bases at J, with 17 bases between. The CDR3 spells CASSLLGGPTGQYF. In DNA, the CDR3 is TGTGCCAGCAGCTTACTGGGCGGGCCTACAGGGCAGTACTTC.

This clonotype came up many times. The chain employs TRBV11-2 and TRBJ2-4; D gene unclear. V was trimmed by 2 bases and J by 0 bases, leaving 8 bases between them. CDR3 length: 15 residues. The germline CDR1 and CDR2 sequences are SGHAT and FQNNGV. The chain's CDR3 is CASSLRRLAKNIQYF. The DNA of the CDR3 is TGTGCCAGCAGCTTACGGCGGCTAGCCAAAAACATTCAGTACTTC.